Each of the 10 T cell receptor beta chains below was sequenced from the same sample in a study of blood T cell repertoires in COVID-19. Measured with immunoSEQ multiplex PCR; TCRdb has only the in-frame clones, and not every one. The data hold 180,000 or so clones, with approximately 88% observed a single time. Sequenced: PBMCs or T cells enriched from blood (not recorded which). The receptors originated from a woman aged 60-75 years who had recovered from COVID-19.

This chain joins TRBV7-9 and TRBJ1-3; TRBD1 matches at 8 bases. Germline values: CDR1 SEHNR, CDR2 FQNEAQ (reference sequence). Trimming at V came to 4 bases and at J to 1 base, leaving 12 bases not matched to a gene. The CDR3 spans 18 residues. The CDR3 nucleotides are TGTGCCAGCAGCTCCACGCGGTGGACAGGGCATTCTGGAAACACCATATATTTT. It is translated as CASSSTRWTGHSGNTIYF.

The genes are TRBV20-1 and TRBJ2-3; weak D call: TRBD2 (6 bases). The CDR3 length is 11 residues. The V gene lost 3 bases and the J gene lost 6 bases, with 7 bases spanning the gap. CDR1 and CDR2 (germline): DFQATT, SNEGSKA (reference sequence). The CDR3 nucleotides read TGCAGTGCTAGGGCGGGGGATACGCAGTATTTT. Amino acid sequence: CSARAGDTQYF.

The table lists this clone with a few counts. This chain joins TRBV28 and TRBJ1-2; 7 positions agree with TRBD1. Germline CDR1 reads MDHEN; CDR2 reads SYDVKM. The CDR3 totals 14 residues. The V and J ends lost 2 bases and 2 bases, in that order; junction bases with no gene match: 2. Written as DNA, the CDR3 is TGTGCCAGCAGTTTAGCGGGACAGAACTATGGCTACACCTTC. Translated, it gives CASSLAGQNYGYTF.

This clone was counted only a few times. The V gene is TRBV5-3, the J gene TRBJ2-6, with D perhaps TRBD1 (6 bases). TRBV5-3 is an ORF for which the function is uncertain. The CDR3 length is 16 residues. V lost 4 bases to trimming and J lost 2 bases, with 13 bases between them. The CDR3 bases are TGTGCCAGAAGCCTCTCAGGGGAAACTGGGGCCAACGTCCTGACTTTC. This gives the protein CARSLSGETGANVLTF.

This clone was counted once. The chain uses TRBV27 and TRBJ1-1, with D possibly TRBD1 on 5 matching bases. The germline CDR1 and CDR2 sequences are MNHEY and SMNVEV (reference sequence). The CDR3 runs to 13 residues. The V end was cut by 5 bases, the J end by 0 bases, with 7 bases between. CDR3 loop: CASSKGLNTEAFF. CDR3 sequence (DNA): TGTGCCAGCAGTAAGGGGTTGAACACTGAAGCTTTCTTT.

The chain is built from TRBV5-1 and TRBJ1-6, with 10 positions matching TRBD1. The junction had 7 bases not matched to a gene; V was cut back by 3 bases and J by 7 bases. CDR1 SGHRS and CDR2 YFSETQ come from the germline V gene. This CDR3 has 16 residues. CDR3 sequence reads: CASSSHPGQGNSPLHF. As DNA, the CDR3 is TGCGCCAGCAGCTCGCATCCGGGACAGGGGAATTCACCCCTCCACTTT.

The J gene is TRBJ2-5, the V gene TRBV6-1, with 8 bases identical to TRBD2. The J segment lost 6 bases and the V segment lost 1 base, leaving 10 bases of the junction unmatched. CDR3 length equals 16 residues. Germline CDR1 is MNHNS and CDR2 is SASEGT. The DNA of the CDR3 is TGTGCCAGCAGTGAAGGGGCGGGGGGCTTGGCGAAGACCCAGTACTTC. Translation: CASSEGAGGLAKTQYF.

The chain joins TRBV27 to TRBJ2-1; TRBD2 matches 7 bases. Germline V gene lookup returns CDR1 MNHEY and CDR2 SMNVEV (reference sequence). The CDR3 runs to 15 residues. V lost 1 base, J lost 3 bases, and 3 bases stayed unmatched. Here the CDR3 DNA reads TGTGCCAGCAGTTTATTGGCTAGCGGCTACAATGAGCAGTTCTTC. Encoded protein: CASSLLASGYNEQFF.

V and J are TRBV5-1 and TRBJ2-1; TRBD2 matches at 7 bases. The CDR3 loop spans 16 amino acids. The ends lost 0 bases at V and 4 bases at J; junction bases unmatched: 7. The germline gives CDR1 SGHRS, CDR2 YFSETQ. This chain's CDR3 is CASSLVLAATYNEQFF. The CDR3 DNA is TGCGCCAGCAGCTTGGTTCTAGCGGCAACGTACAATGAGCAGTTCTTC.

In DNA form, the CDR3 reads TGTGCCAGCAGTCCTAACGGTAATGAAAAACTGTTTTTT. It codes for CASSPNGNEKLFF. This chain uses TRBV2 with TRBJ1-4; D is uncertain. The germline V gene has CDR1 SNHLY and CDR2 FYNNEI. CDR3 size: 13 residues. V dropped 5 bases and J dropped 4 bases, with 8 bases sitting between them.